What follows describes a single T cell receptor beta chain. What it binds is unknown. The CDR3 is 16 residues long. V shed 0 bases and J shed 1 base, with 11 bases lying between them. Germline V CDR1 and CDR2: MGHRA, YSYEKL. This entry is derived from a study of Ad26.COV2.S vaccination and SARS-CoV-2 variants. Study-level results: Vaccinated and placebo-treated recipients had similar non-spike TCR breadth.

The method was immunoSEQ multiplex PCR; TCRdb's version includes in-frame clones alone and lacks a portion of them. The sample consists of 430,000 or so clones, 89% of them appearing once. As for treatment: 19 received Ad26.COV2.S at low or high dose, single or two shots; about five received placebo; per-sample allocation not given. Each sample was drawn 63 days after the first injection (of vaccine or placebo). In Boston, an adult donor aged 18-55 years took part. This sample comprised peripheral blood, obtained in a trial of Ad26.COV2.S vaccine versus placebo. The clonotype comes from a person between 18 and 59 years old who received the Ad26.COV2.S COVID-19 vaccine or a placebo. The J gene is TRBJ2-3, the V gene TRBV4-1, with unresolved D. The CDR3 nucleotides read TGCGCCAGCAGCCAAGATTTAAAGGTTCGCACAGATACGCAGTATTTT. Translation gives CASSQDLKVRTDTQYF.